One and the same sample provided the 30 T cell receptor beta chains below, sequenced in a study of control samples from healthy donors and cancer patients (dated by TCRdb to the early 2020s). Library preparation was by the immunoSEQ multiplex PCR assay. TCRdb took over this immuneACCESS table, retaining in-frame rearrangements with V and J assigned. Such tables are incomplete; in checked studies, under half of the missing clones stem from an unresolved V gene, and the remainder is unexplained. The sample table contains around 140,000 clones; only one count was recorded for 91% of them. Of the sample, about 3.2% falls within the top ten clones. Sequenced: blood. Source of these receptors: a man aged 25 to 45 in good health.

CDR3 bases: TGTGCCAGCAGTGAAGTCGGATTTATCTATGGCTACACCTTC. It is translated as CASSEVGFIYGYTF. The chain links TRBV25-1 to TRBJ1-2; D unresolved. V lost 2 bases, J lost 4 bases, and 11 bases lay in between. CDR3 length equals 14 residues. Germline-derived CDR1 and CDR2 are MGHDK and SYGVNS.

The chain recombines TRBV24-1 with TRBJ2-1; 8 nucleotides align to TRBD2. V shed 1 base and J 4 bases; nucleotides not matched to a gene: 2. Germline V CDR1 and CDR2: KGHDR, SFDVKD. This CDR3 has 15 residues. CDR3 nucleotides: TGTGCCACCAGTGATTTCCGGGGGGGGTACAATGAGCAGTTCTTC. This translates into CATSDFRGGYNEQFF.

The genes are TRBV6-1 and TRBJ1-3; weak D call: TRBD1 (5 bases). Trimming cost V 2 bases and J 0 bases, with 8 bases left between them. Looked up from germline, CDR1 is MNHNS and CDR2 is SASEGT. The CDR3 is 15 residues long. In DNA form, the CDR3 reads TGTGCCAGCAGTGAATGGGGCGACTCTGGAAACACCATATATTTT. This codes for CASSEWGDSGNTIYF.

The chain carries TRBV7-8 and TRBJ1-1; D might be TRBD1 (5 bases). The CDR3 runs to 14 residues. The germline CDR1 and CDR2 sequences are SGHVS and FQNEAQ. V lost 8 bases and J 1 base, leaving 14 bases between the germline ends. Here the CDR3 reads CASSPVRGNTEAFF. CDR3 sequence (DNA): TGTGCCAGCTCGCCGGTGAGGGGGAACACTGAAGCTTTCTTT.

The rearrangement links TRBV5-1 to TRBJ2-6; 10 bases align to TRBD2. The germline V gene has CDR1 SGHRS and CDR2 YFSETQ. The CDR3 sequence is 18 residues long. The V gene end was trimmed by 4 bases and the J gene end by 1 base; junction bases not matched to a gene: 8. For the CDR3, the DNA is TGCGCCAGCAGCCCCTTAGCGGGGGGACTTTCTGGGGCCAACGTCCTGACTTTC. As protein: CASSPLAGGLSGANVLTF. The whole variable domain, filled in from reference TRBV5-1 and TRBJ2-6, reads KAGVTQTPRYLIKTRGQQVTLSCSPISGHRSVSWYQQTPGQGLQFLFEYFSETQRNKGNFPGRFSGRQFSNSRSEMNVSTLELGDSALYLCASSPLAGGLSGANVLTFGAGSRLTVL.

The V gene is TRBV15, the J gene TRBJ2-5; D is perhaps TRBD1 (6 bases). V shed 2 bases and J shed 7 bases, with 20 bases lying between them. The CDR3 spans 16 residues. The V gene's germline CDR1 is LNHNV and CDR2 YYDKDF (reference sequence). CDR3: CATSRNPPTGGGTQYF. CDR3 sequence (DNA): TGTGCCACCAGCAGAAACCCACCGACAGGCGGTGGGACCCAGTACTTC.

The chain couples TRBV9 to TRBJ2-4; 10 nucleotides line up with TRBD2. The CDR3 consists of 18 residues. Trimming took 3 bases from V and 0 from J; bases not matched to a gene: 9. Germline CDR1 and CDR2: SGDLS and YYNGEE. The CDR3 coding sequence is TGTGCCAGCAGCGGCCCCGGGACTAGCGTTTTAGCCAAAAACATTCAGTACTTC. Protein product: CASSGPGTSVLAKNIQYF.

J is TRBJ2-7 and V is TRBV2; D is uncertain. Between the trimmed V and J ends, which lost 3 bases and 1 base, there was a span of 7 bases. The CDR3 totals 13 residues. Germline CDR1 and CDR2: SNHLY and FYNNEI. CDR3 DNA sequence: TGTGCCAGCAGTGAGCAGGCTTCCTACGAGCAGTACTTC. It codes for CASSEQASYEQYF.

V and J are TRBV28 and TRBJ2-7, with TRBD2 matching over 10 bases. The CDR3 has 14 amino acids. The germline V gene encodes CDR1 MDHEN and CDR2 SYDVKM. J lost 2 bases, V lost 6 bases, and 4 bases had no gene match. CDR3: CASRPSGGAYEQYF. As DNA, the CDR3 is TGTGCCAGCAGGCCGAGCGGGGGGGCCTACGAGCAGTACTTC.

V usage is TRBV2 and J usage is TRBJ2-7; D gene ambiguous. The CDR3 spans 14 residues. Trimming cost V 4 bases and J 2 bases, with 12 bases left between them. Germline V gene sequence: CDR1 SNHLY, CDR2 FYNNEI. The CDR3 nucleotides are TGTGCCAGCAGTGTATTTGCAGGCACCTACGAGCAGTACTTC. It is translated as CASSVFAGTYEQYF.

The V gene is TRBV5-1, the J gene TRBJ2-7; D not certain. There are 13 residues in the CDR3. V gave up 0 bases and J gave up 3 bases, with 7 bases separating them. From germline, CDR1 is SGHRS and CDR2 YFSETQ. This chain's CDR3 is CASSLEHSYEQYF. Written as DNA, the CDR3 is TGCGCCAGCAGCTTGGAACACAGCTACGAGCAGTACTTC.

This clone occurred once. This rearrangement joins TRBV5-1 to TRBJ1-3; no reliable D call. The CDR3 contains 16 residues. Looked up from germline, CDR1 is SGHRS and CDR2 is YFSETQ. The ends were cut back, 4 bases at V and 0 bases at J, with 14 bases in the middle. CDR3 DNA: TGCGCCAGCAGCCAGGACCTTGGTCACTCTGGAAACACCATATATTTT. It specifies CASSQDLGHSGNTIYF. Supplemented by reference TRBV5-1 and TRBJ1-3, the full variable domain reads KAGVTQTPRYLIKTRGQQVTLSCSPISGHRSVSWYQQTPGQGLQFLFEYFSETQRNKGNFPGRFSGRQFSNSRSEMNVSTLELGDSALYLCASSQDLGHSGNTIYFGEGSWLTVV.

This chain joins TRBV20-1 and TRBJ1-5; no definite D call. This CDR3 is built from 11 residues. Germline V gene lookup returns CDR1 DFQATT and CDR2 SNEGSKA (reference sequence). V was pared by 4 bases and J by 6 bases, with 7 bases between. CDR3 nucleotide sequence: TGCAGTGCTAAGAGGGCTCAGCCCCAGCATTTT. This encodes CSAKRAQPQHF.

The rearrangement uses TRBV19 and TRBJ2-3; D is perhaps TRBD2 (6 bases). CDR3 size: 12 residues. The germline V gene encodes CDR1 LNHDA and CDR2 SQIVND (reference sequence). With 3 bases removed from V and 11 bases from J, the gap between germline ends came to 12 bases. The CDR3 nucleotides read TGTGCCAGTAGTATCGGCGCGCGGGGGCAGTATTTT. Translation gives CASSIGARGQYF.

The chain employs TRBV27 and TRBJ1-1, with TRBD1 matching 9 bases. V shed 3 bases and J 2 bases; nucleotides not matched to a gene: 4. Looked up from germline, CDR1 is MNHEY and CDR2 is SMNVEV (reference sequence). The CDR3 spans 15 residues. CDR3 sequence: CASSFGGQGNTEAFF. DNA for the CDR3: TGTGCCAGCAGTTTTGGGGGACAGGGAAACACTGAAGCTTTCTTT.

There are many counts of this clone. The chain is built from TRBV29-1 and TRBJ1-1; the match to TRBD1 covers 10 bases. Per the germline V gene, CDR1 is SQVTM and CDR2 is ANQGSEA. J was trimmed by 7 bases and V by 4 bases; bases with no gene match: 0. CDR3 length: 11 residues. Here the CDR3 reads CSVGTGGEAFF. For the CDR3, the DNA is TGCAGCGTTGGGACAGGGGGTGAAGCTTTCTTT. Full variable domain (remainder filled in from reference TRBV29-1 and TRBJ1-1): SAVISQKPSRDICQRGTSLTIQCQVDSQVTMMFWYRQQPGQSLTLIATANQGSEATYESGFVIDKFPISRPNLTFSTLTVSNMSPEDSSIYLCSVGTGGEAFFGQGTRLTVV.

The gene calls are TRBV25-1 and TRBJ1-6; TRBD1 aligns across 10 bases. V gave up 3 bases and J gave up 6 bases; unmatched junction bases: 5. The CDR3 is made up of 16 amino acids. CDR1 and CDR2 from the germline V gene are MGHDK and SYGVNS. The CDR3 nucleotides read TGTGCCAGCAGTGAGGGACAGGGGAGGTTTAATTCACCCCTCCACTTT. Its translation is CASSEGQGRFNSPLHF.

J is TRBJ2-1 and V is TRBV28; D unresolved. V lost 6 bases, J lost 4 bases, and 4 bases lay in between. The CDR3 sequence is 11 residues long. Germline CDR1 reads MDHEN; CDR2 reads SYDVKM. CDR3 nucleotides: TGTGCCAGCAGATCGTACAATGAGCAGTTCTTC. Its translation is CASRSYNEQFF.

This clone was seen once. This chain joins TRBV7-2 and TRBJ2-1; the D gene is possibly TRBD2 (5 bases). The CDR3 runs to 14 residues. Germline V gene sequence: CDR1 SGHTA, CDR2 FQGNSA. The V end lost 2 bases, the J end lost 5 bases, and 10 bases lay between the germline ends. CDR3 coding DNA: TGTGCCAGCAGCTTAACTAGTGACCACAATGAGCAGTTCTTC. Translated: CASSLTSDHNEQFF.

The CDR3 sequence is CASTNSSGGIYEQYF. The CDR3 DNA reads as TGTGCCAGCACAAACTCTAGCGGGGGGATCTACGAGCAGTACTTC. The chain couples TRBV25-1 to TRBJ2-7; the match to TRBD2 covers 11 bases. The junction had 8 bases not matched to a gene; V was cut back by 7 bases and J by 3 bases. The CDR3 is 15 residues long. Per germline, CDR1 MGHDK and CDR2 SYGVNS.

The chain links TRBV7-3 to TRBJ2-3, with a weak D call TRBD2 (6 bases). Germline lookup yields CDR1 SGHTA and CDR2 FQGTGA. V lost 1 base to trimming and J lost 0 bases, with 14 bases between them. This CDR3 has 17 residues. The CDR3 loop reads CASSLIMPGLSTDTQYF. The DNA of the CDR3 is TGTGCCAGCAGCTTAATAATGCCGGGACTGAGCACAGATACGCAGTATTTT.

There are a few counts of this clone. The chain recombines TRBV6-1 with TRBJ1-2; D gene ambiguous. Per the germline V gene, CDR1 is MNHNS and CDR2 is SASEGT. Trimming took off 1 base at V and 1 base at J, with 16 bases between the two ends. The CDR3 loop spans 17 amino acids. The CDR3: CASSEVGQERFNYGYTF. CDR3 nucleotides: TGTGCCAGCAGTGAAGTAGGGCAGGAGCGATTTAACTATGGCTACACCTTC.

The chain combines TRBV11-2 with TRBJ2-1, with 8 bases matching TRBD2. The CDR3 is 15 residues long. The J segment lost 2 bases and the V segment lost 1 base, leaving 1 base of the junction unmatched. The germline V gene encodes CDR1 SGHAT and CDR2 FQNNGV. The CDR3 here is CASSLGAGAYNEQFF. In nucleotides, the CDR3 is TGTGCCAGCAGCTTAGGAGCGGGGGCCTACAATGAGCAGTTCTTC.

The chain links TRBV5-1 to TRBJ1-2; 10 nucleotides match TRBD1. The CDR3 covers 16 residues. Losses at the gene ends were 0 bases for V and 2 bases for J; bases not matched to a gene: 4. The germline V gene has CDR1 SGHRS and CDR2 YFSETQ. The CDR3 here is CASSLEGGQGNYGYTF. The CDR3 coding sequence is TGCGCCAGCAGCTTGGAGGGGGGACAGGGGAACTATGGCTACACCTTC.

V gene TRBV5-1 combines with J gene TRBJ1-6; D uncertain. This CDR3 region has 15 residues. Trimming removed 1 base from V and 6 bases from J, with 11 bases in between. Germline V CDR1 and CDR2: SGHRS, YFSETQ. The CDR3 loop reads CASSLNVGSNSPLHF. The CDR3 DNA follows: TGCGCCAGCAGCTTGAATGTAGGGTCTAATTCACCCCTCCACTTT. Together with reference TRBV5-1 and TRBJ1-6, the CDR3 gives the full variable domain: KAGVTQTPRYLIKTRGQQVTLSCSPISGHRSVSWYQQTPGQGLQFLFEYFSETQRNKGNFPGRFSGRQFSNSRSEMNVSTLELGDSALYLCASSLNVGSNSPLHFGNGTRLTVT.

The gene calls are TRBV9 and TRBJ1-2, with a possible D match to TRBD1 (5 bases). The CDR3 has 14 amino acids. Looked up from germline, CDR1 is SGDLS and CDR2 is YYNGEE. V dropped 4 bases and J dropped 5 bases, with 15 bases sitting between them. The CDR3 loop is CASSLGGVSYGYTF. DNA of the CDR3: TGTGCCAGCAGCCTCGGGGGGGTGTCGTATGGCTACACCTTC. The variable domain in full, completed from reference TRBV9 and TRBJ1-2, reads DSGVTQTPKHLITATGQRVTLRCSPRSGDLSVYWYQQSLDQGLQFLIQYYNGEERAKGNILERFSAQQFPDLHSELNLSSLELGDSALYFCASSLGGVSYGYTFGSGTRLTVV.

The rearrangement joins TRBV11-2 to TRBJ2-3; possible D gene TRBD1, 5 bases. The germline V gene encodes CDR1 SGHAT and CDR2 FQNNGV. The CDR3 length is 15 residues. V was cut by 0 bases and J by 2 bases, with 9 bases left in between. Written as DNA, the CDR3 is TGTGCCAGCAGCTTAGAGAGACAGTTCACAGATACGCAGTATTTT. Protein product: CASSLERQFTDTQYF.

The chain is built from TRBV2 and TRBJ2-1, with 7 bases lining up with TRBD2. Germline V gene lookup returns CDR1 SNHLY and CDR2 FYNNEI. J lost 7 bases, V lost 9 bases, and 12 bases had no gene match. The CDR3 length is 14 residues. CDR3 nucleotide sequence: TGTGCCAGAGCTTTACCCGGGAGGCTAAATGAGCAGTTCTTC. As protein: CARALPGRLNEQFF.

The gene calls are TRBV5-4 and TRBJ2-1; 7 bases agree with TRBD1. J was trimmed by 0 bases and V by 4 bases; bases with no gene match: 10. Germline CDR1 SGHNT, CDR2 YYREEE (reference sequence). There are 17 residues in the CDR3. The CDR3 DNA sequence: TGTGCCAGCAGCCCTAGACAGGGATCCGGCTCCTACAATGAGCAGTTCTTC. It yields the protein CASSPRQGSGSYNEQFF.

V gene TRBV15 combines with J gene TRBJ2-4; D tentatively fits TRBD1 or TRBD2 (5 bases each). The length of the CDR3 is 15 residues. Germline V lookup: CDR1 LNHNV, CDR2 YYDKDF (reference sequence). Deletions cut 0 bases from V and 5 bases from J, with 11 bases between. The CDR3, as DNA: TGTGCCACCAGCAGAGATTTGCAGGGACAAAACATTCAGTACTTC. Amino acids: CATSRDLQGQNIQYF.